This is a list of T cell receptor beta chains from one sample in a study of metastatic and nonmetastatic thyroid tumors. With MiXCR, TCRdb called clones anew from the PCR reads. The data hold more than 65,000 clones, with around 14% observed a single time. Source material: blood. The receptor source for this set is a male donor with papillary thyroid cancer or a benign thyroid nodule (not recorded which). Some clones in this sample may be carry-over from other donors' samples. The CDR3 runs from the conserved cysteine through the conserved F or W. Each record gives: V gene, J gene, D gene, clone size, CDR3 protein, CDR3 DNA. The D gene is left open where the match is weak. A clone size is listed for some rows: how often the clone was seen (once, few, many), or a class if it is expanded.

v_call: TRBV11-2
j_call: TRBJ2-2
d_call: -
clone_size: many
cdr3_aa: CASSDGGGPNTGELFF
cdr3_nt: TGTGCCAGCAGCGACGGAGGGGGCCCGAACACCGGGGAGCTGTTTTTT

v_call: TRBV7-3
j_call: TRBJ2-1
d_call: TRBD2
clone_size: many
cdr3_aa: CASSLASGRNNEQFF
cdr3_nt: TGTGCCAGCAGCTTGGCTAGCGGGAGGAACAATGAGCAGTTCTTC

v_call: TRBV24-1
j_call: TRBJ1-5
d_call: -
clone_size: -
cdr3_aa: CATSDSPGGALGDQPQHF
cdr3_nt: TGTGCCACCAGTGATTCCCCGGGCGGGGCGTTAGGCGATCAGCCCCAGCATTTT

v_call: TRBV6-6
j_call: TRBJ2-2
d_call: TRBD1
clone_size: many
cdr3_aa: CASSYTLRTGGTGELFF
cdr3_nt: TGTGCCAGCAGTTACACCCTCAGGACAGGGGGCACCGGGGAGCTGTTTTTT

v_call: TRBV2
j_call: TRBJ2-1
d_call: TRBD2
clone_size: many
cdr3_aa: CASSEGAGGPGEQFF
cdr3_nt: TGTGCCAGCAGTGAAGGTGCGGGAGGGCCCGGGGAGCAGTTCTTC

v_call: TRBV4-1
j_call: TRBJ2-1
d_call: -
clone_size: many
cdr3_aa: CASSQELLGEQFF
cdr3_nt: TGCGCCAGCAGCCAAGAACTCCTGGGAGAGCAGTTCTTC

v_call: TRBV5-1
j_call: TRBJ1-1
d_call: TRBD1
clone_size: -
cdr3_aa: CASSFAGGESEAFF
cdr3_nt: TGCGCCAGCAGCTTTGCAGGGGGGGAGTCTGAAGCTTTCTTT

v_call: TRBV20-1
j_call: TRBJ1-1
d_call: -
clone_size: -
cdr3_aa: CSARQNTEAFF
cdr3_nt: TGCAGTGCTAGACAGAACACTGAAGCTTTCTTT

v_call: TRBV6-1
j_call: TRBJ1-5
d_call: -
clone_size: few
cdr3_aa: CASSTSTGSTYQPQHF
cdr3_nt: TGTGCCAGCAGTACCTCGACAGGTTCTACGTATCAGCCCCAGCATTTT

v_call: TRBV2
j_call: TRBJ2-2
d_call: TRBD2
clone_size: many
cdr3_aa: CASLELREAGELFF
cdr3_nt: TGTGCCAGCCTCGAGTTGCGGGAGGCCGGGGAGCTGTTTTTT

v_call: TRBV15
j_call: TRBJ1-4
d_call: -
clone_size: many
cdr3_aa: CATSRGNPSGHSEKLFF
cdr3_nt: TGTGCCACCAGCAGAGGGAACCCCTCGGGACATTCGGAAAAACTGTTTTTT

v_call: TRBV7-8
j_call: TRBJ2-7
d_call: TRBD2
clone_size: many
cdr3_aa: CASSEGLAGVYEQYF
cdr3_nt: TGTGCCAGCAGCGAGGGACTAGCGGGAGTCTACGAGCAGTACTTC

v_call: TRBV20-1
j_call: TRBJ2-7
d_call: -
clone_size: few
cdr3_aa: CSARDQAEFYEQYF
cdr3_nt: TGCAGTGCTAGAGATCAAGCGGAGTTCTACGAGCAGTACTTC

v_call: TRBV2
j_call: TRBJ1-1
d_call: -
clone_size: few
cdr3_aa: CASSATQGMNTEAFF
cdr3_nt: TGTGCCAGCAGTGCCACACAGGGTATGAACACTGAAGCTTTCTTT

v_call: TRBV5-4
j_call: TRBJ1-2
d_call: TRBD1
clone_size: many
cdr3_aa: CASSSRTGTNYGYTF
cdr3_nt: TGTGCCAGCAGCTCCCGGACAGGGACTAACTATGGCTACACCTTC

v_call: TRBV2
j_call: TRBJ1-2
d_call: TRBD1
clone_size: many
cdr3_aa: CASSAEGQGALGYTF
cdr3_nt: TGTGCCAGCAGCGCTGAGGGGCAGGGGGCGCTCGGCTACACCTTC

v_call: TRBV5-1
j_call: TRBJ1-2
d_call: -
clone_size: many
cdr3_aa: CASSLRDSWGYTF
cdr3_nt: TGCGCCAGCAGCTTGAGAGACAGCTGGGGCTACACCTTC

v_call: TRBV20-1
j_call: TRBJ2-2
d_call: TRBD2
clone_size: -
cdr3_aa: CSATKTSGRSGELFF
cdr3_nt: TGCAGTGCTACCAAGACTAGCGGGAGGTCCGGGGAGCTGTTTTTT

v_call: TRBV5-1
j_call: TRBJ1-5
d_call: -
clone_size: many
cdr3_aa: CARSLGCPQHF
cdr3_nt: TGCGCCAGATCGCTCGGATGCCCCCAGCATTTT

v_call: TRBV20-1
j_call: TRBJ2-3
d_call: TRBD2
clone_size: many
cdr3_aa: CSARGRLAGFTDTQYF
cdr3_nt: TGCAGTGCTAGAGGTCGGCTAGCGGGATTCACAGATACGCAGTATTTT

v_call: TRBV4-1
j_call: TRBJ2-2
d_call: TRBD2
clone_size: few
cdr3_aa: CASSRRGLGAGGYTWELFF
cdr3_nt: TGCGCCAGCAGCCGAAGGGGTTTAGGAGCGGGAGGATACACCTGGGAGCTGTTTTTT

v_call: TRBV20-1
j_call: TRBJ2-7
d_call: -
clone_size: many
cdr3_aa: CSARGRRDYEQYF
cdr3_nt: TGCAGTGCTAGGGGCAGGAGGGACTACGAGCAGTACTTC

v_call: TRBV5-1
j_call: TRBJ2-4
d_call: TRBD2
clone_size: many
cdr3_aa: CASSRFSLPSGKKNIQYF
cdr3_nt: TGCGCCAGCAGCCGATTCTCGTTGCCCAGCGGGAAGAAAAACATTCAGTACTTC

v_call: TRBV6-1
j_call: TRBJ1-5
d_call: TRBD1
clone_size: many
cdr3_aa: CASREGQGSQPQHF
cdr3_nt: TGTGCCAGCAGAGAGGGACAGGGAAGTCAACCCCAGCATTTT

v_call: TRBV5-1
j_call: TRBJ1-2
d_call: -
clone_size: many
cdr3_aa: CASSQGDYGYTF
cdr3_nt: TGCGCCAGCAGCCAGGGAGACTATGGCTACACCTTC

v_call: TRBV6-4
j_call: TRBJ2-1
d_call: TRBD2
clone_size: many
cdr3_aa: CASSDSSGSYNEQFF
cdr3_nt: TGTGCCAGCAGTGACTCTAGCGGGAGTTACAATGAGCAGTTCTTC

v_call: TRBV5-1
j_call: TRBJ2-7
d_call: TRBD1
clone_size: many
cdr3_aa: CASSLKGGRFYEQYF
cdr3_nt: TGCGCCAGCAGCTTGAAAGGGGGCAGGTTCTACGAGCAGTACTTC

v_call: TRBV6-6
j_call: TRBJ2-3
d_call: TRBD1
clone_size: many
cdr3_aa: CASSYSTGGEDTQYF
cdr3_nt: TGTGCCAGCAGTTACTCGACAGGGGGCGAAGATACGCAGTATTTT

v_call: TRBV30
j_call: TRBJ1-5
d_call: -
clone_size: many
cdr3_aa: CAWSHDSNQPQHF
cdr3_nt: TGTGCCTGGAGCCACGATAGCAATCAGCCCCAGCATTTT

v_call: TRBV5-8
j_call: TRBJ2-1
d_call: -
clone_size: many
cdr3_aa: CASSADLSSYNEQFF
cdr3_nt: TGTGCCAGCAGCGCCGACTTGAGCTCCTACAATGAGCAGTTCTTC

v_call: TRBV15
j_call: TRBJ1-5
d_call: TRBD1
clone_size: many
cdr3_aa: CATSRGQGNKPQHF
cdr3_nt: TGTGCCACCAGCAGAGGACAGGGAAATAAGCCCCAGCATTTT

v_call: TRBV6-2/TRBV6-3
j_call: TRBJ2-5
d_call: -
clone_size: -
cdr3_aa: CASSYSISGLDEETQYF
cdr3_nt: TGTGCCAGCAGTTACTCGATCTCGGGACTGGATGAAGAGACCCAGTACTTC

v_call: TRBV24-1
j_call: TRBJ2-7
d_call: -
clone_size: many
cdr3_aa: CATSDLSGREQYF
cdr3_nt: TGTGCCACCAGTGATTTGTCTGGGAGGGAGCAGTACTTC

v_call: TRBV3-1
j_call: TRBJ1-1
d_call: -
clone_size: -
cdr3_aa: CASSQAAGATALNTEAFF
cdr3_nt: TGTGCCAGCAGCCAAGCTGCTGGGGCAACCGCACTCAACACTGAAGCTTTCTTT

v_call: TRBV19
j_call: TRBJ2-2
d_call: TRBD1
clone_size: many
cdr3_aa: CASSLDRANTGELFF
cdr3_nt: TGTGCCAGTAGTCTGGACAGGGCGAACACCGGGGAGCTGTTTTTT

v_call: TRBV6-7
j_call: TRBJ1-3
d_call: -
clone_size: many
cdr3_aa: CASSFPRRGSGNTIYF
cdr3_nt: TGTGCCAGCAGTTTCCCTCGCCGCGGCTCTGGAAACACCATATATTTT

v_call: TRBV6-1
j_call: TRBJ2-1
d_call: TRBD2
clone_size: many
cdr3_aa: CASSELAGGVGEQFF
cdr3_nt: TGTGCCAGCAGTGAACTAGCGGGGGGGGTAGGGGAGCAGTTCTTC

v_call: TRBV7-9
j_call: TRBJ2-5
d_call: TRBD1
clone_size: many
cdr3_aa: CASSPGTGGTQYF
cdr3_nt: TGTGCCAGCAGCCCGGGGACAGGGGGGACCCAGTACTTC

v_call: TRBV6-1
j_call: TRBJ2-1
d_call: -
clone_size: many
cdr3_aa: CASSPSGTPGNEQFF
cdr3_nt: TGTGCCAGCAGTCCCTCGGGGACACCCGGTAATGAGCAGTTCTTC

v_call: TRBV10-3
j_call: TRBJ1-5
d_call: -
clone_size: -
cdr3_aa: CSIGSESKPQHF
cdr3_nt: TGTTCCATCGGGAGTGAATCGAAACCCCAGCATTTT

v_call: TRBV9
j_call: TRBJ2-5
d_call: -
clone_size: few
cdr3_aa: CASSVEGRVQETQYF
cdr3_nt: TGTGCCAGCAGCGTAGAGGGTAGAGTCCAAGAGACCCAGTACTTC

v_call: TRBV2
j_call: TRBJ2-7
d_call: TRBD2
clone_size: many
cdr3_aa: CASRILAGSYEQYF
cdr3_nt: TGTGCCAGCAGAATACTAGCGGGCTCCTACGAGCAGTACTTC

v_call: TRBV5-8
j_call: TRBJ2-2
d_call: -
clone_size: many
cdr3_aa: CASSLIGRTGELFF
cdr3_nt: TGTGCCAGCAGCCTCATCGGACGAACCGGGGAGCTGTTTTTT

v_call: TRBV6-1
j_call: TRBJ1-1
d_call: -
clone_size: -
cdr3_aa: CASRYSQGEAFF
cdr3_nt: TGTGCCAGCAGATATTCACAGGGAGAAGCTTTCTTT

v_call: TRBV29-1
j_call: TRBJ2-1
d_call: -
clone_size: many
cdr3_aa: CSVNLDNYNEQFF
cdr3_nt: TGCAGCGTGAATTTGGACAACTACAATGAGCAGTTCTTC

v_call: TRBV30
j_call: TRBJ1-3
d_call: -
clone_size: many
cdr3_aa: CGFREKRTSGNTIYF
cdr3_nt: TGTGGGTTTCGGGAAAAGCGAACCTCTGGAAACACCATATATTTT

v_call: TRBV19
j_call: TRBJ2-1
d_call: -
clone_size: -
cdr3_aa: CASSIDQFSSYNEQFF
cdr3_nt: TGTGCCAGTAGTATAGATCAGTTTAGCTCCTACAATGAGCAGTTCTTC

v_call: TRBV10-3
j_call: TRBJ2-3
d_call: TRBD2
clone_size: many
cdr3_aa: CAILAGSTDTQYF
cdr3_nt: TGTGCCATACTAGCGGGAAGCACAGATACGCAGTATTTT

v_call: TRBV6-4
j_call: TRBJ2-2
d_call: -
clone_size: many
cdr3_aa: CASSDGVHTGELFF
cdr3_nt: TGTGCCAGCAGTGACGGCGTCCACACCGGGGAGCTGTTTTTT

v_call: TRBV5-1
j_call: TRBJ2-3
d_call: -
clone_size: many
cdr3_aa: CASSIYTGTDTQYF
cdr3_nt: TGCGCCAGCAGCATATATACAGGGACAGATACGCAGTATTTT

v_call: TRBV6-2/TRBV6-3
j_call: TRBJ1-1
d_call: -
clone_size: -
cdr3_aa: CASGYGFYTEAFF
cdr3_nt: TGTGCCAGCGGTTACGGCTTTTACACTGAAGCTTTCTTT

v_call: TRBV27
j_call: TRBJ1-6
d_call: -
clone_size: many
cdr3_aa: CASRGRDNSPLHF
cdr3_nt: TGTGCCAGCCGGGGTAGGGATAATTCACCCCTCCACTTT

v_call: TRBV12-3/TRBV12-4
j_call: TRBJ1-1
d_call: -
clone_size: many
cdr3_aa: CASRASWNTEAFF
cdr3_nt: TGTGCCAGCAGGGCTAGTTGGAACACTGAAGCTTTCTTT

v_call: TRBV11-2
j_call: TRBJ2-1
d_call: -
clone_size: many
cdr3_aa: CASSPPGEQFF
cdr3_nt: TGTGCCAGCAGCCCCCCGGGTGAGCAGTTCTTC

v_call: TRBV19
j_call: TRBJ2-3
d_call: TRBD1
clone_size: many
cdr3_aa: CASSRRQGLSTDTQYF
cdr3_nt: TGTGCCAGTAGCAGAAGACAGGGCTTATCCACAGATACGCAGTATTTT

v_call: TRBV3-1
j_call: TRBJ1-3
d_call: -
clone_size: many
cdr3_aa: CASSQGASGNTIYF
cdr3_nt: TGTGCCAGCAGCCAGGGGGCCAGTGGAAACACCATATATTTT

v_call: TRBV25-1
j_call: TRBJ2-5
d_call: TRBD1
clone_size: few
cdr3_aa: CSSSARTGQDTQYF
cdr3_nt: TGTTCCAGCAGTGCTCGGACAGGACAAGATACCCAGTACTTC

v_call: TRBV7-8
j_call: TRBJ1-5
d_call: -
clone_size: many
cdr3_aa: CASSPRGDTTNQPQHF
cdr3_nt: TGTGCCAGCAGCCCCCGGGGAGACACCACCAATCAGCCCCAGCATTTT

v_call: TRBV9
j_call: TRBJ1-2
d_call: -
clone_size: few
cdr3_aa: CASSDSYGGYTF
cdr3_nt: TGTGCCAGCAGCGATTCCTATGGCGGCTACACCTTC

v_call: TRBV7-9
j_call: TRBJ1-4
d_call: TRBD1
clone_size: many
cdr3_aa: CASSPPGQGNEKLFF
cdr3_nt: TGTGCCAGCAGCCCACCGGGACAGGGTAATGAAAAACTGTTTTTT